Sequencing of this T cell receptor beta chain was carried out in a study of CD8 T cells in ankylosing spondylitis (dated by TCRdb to 2017 to 2019). Notes on the research overall: To find TCR variants linked to disease, the study profiled T cell receptor beta repertoires in ankylosing spondylitis patients and healthy donors. The full study cohort was made up of over 20 ankylosing spondylitis patients and 108 healthy donors. Peripheral blood was sampled, and synovial fluid was also collected from ankylosing spondylitis patients. Broad study findings and their caveats: Some TCR beta motif variants had previously been reported in synovial fluid and blood of reactive arthritis patients, which suggested common disease-initiation mechanisms. A TCR beta motif of eight highly homologous amino acid variants appeared characteristic of blood from ankylosing spondylitis patients. A CD8+ phenotype was shown by the disease-linked clones, which were found at relatively low frequencies in peripheral blood. Significant enrichment of the disease-linked clones was reported in matched synovial fluid samples from ankylosing spondylitis patients.

The data were produced on an Illumina HiSeq 2500. Quantitative 5'-RACE with molecular barcodes was the method used to prepare the TCR beta libraries. From the authors' description of their analysis: Disease-linked TCR variants were identified with a new computational method built on a probabilistic model of VDJ rearrangement. Clones were called with MiXCR by TCRdb after fastp trimmed the public reads at Q25, and only in-frame beta chains were retained. One record per CDR3 amino acid sequence lists the most common genes and DNA. In this record, the V and J calls reflect TCRdb's handling and not the investigators' own analysis. The table for this sample lists about 440,000 distinct CDR3 sequences; roughly 18% of them were counted only once. The leading ten clones occupy approximately 1% of the sample. Worth noting for this clonotype: The clone's antigen remains unknown. No qualities accompany the bases; no much larger clone lies one base away.

Spanning cysteine to phenylalanine, the CDR3 consists of 14 amino acids. Solely the CDR3 DNA is kept, with 42 bases framed from the first base. At the junction V is shortened by 5 bases and J by 5 bases; bases outside the gene matches: 5. Looking up the germline V gene (reference sequence) yields CDR1 LGHDT and CDR2 YNNKEL. This chain is built from TRBV3-1 and TRBJ2-1; TRBD2 fits 8 bases in the junction. The TCR comes from a male donor with ankylosing spondylitis. The sequenced sample consisted of blood, either unsorted or a sorted T cell fraction (not recorded which). The DNA sequence follows: TGTGCCAGCAGCTCTAGCGGGTACAACAATGAGCAGTTCTTC. Translation gives CASSSSGYNNEQFF.